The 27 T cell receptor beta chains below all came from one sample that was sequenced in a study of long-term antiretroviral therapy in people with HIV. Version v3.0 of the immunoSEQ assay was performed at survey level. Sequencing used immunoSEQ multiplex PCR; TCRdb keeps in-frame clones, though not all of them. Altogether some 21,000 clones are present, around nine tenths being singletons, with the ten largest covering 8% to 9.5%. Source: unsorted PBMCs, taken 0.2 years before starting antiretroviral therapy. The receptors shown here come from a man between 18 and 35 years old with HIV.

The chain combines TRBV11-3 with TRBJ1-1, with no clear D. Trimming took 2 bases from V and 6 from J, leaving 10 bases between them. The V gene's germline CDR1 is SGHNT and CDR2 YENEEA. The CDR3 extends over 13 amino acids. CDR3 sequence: CASSLTGIAEAFF. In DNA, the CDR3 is TGTGCCAGCAGCTTAACGGGCATAGCTGAAGCTTTCTTT.

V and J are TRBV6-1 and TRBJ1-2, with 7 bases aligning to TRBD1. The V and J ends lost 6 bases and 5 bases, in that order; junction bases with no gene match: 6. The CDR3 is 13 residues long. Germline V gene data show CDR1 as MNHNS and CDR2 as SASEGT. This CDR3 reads CASRVDRNYGYTF. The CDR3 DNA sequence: TGTGCCAGCAGAGTGGACAGGAATTATGGCTACACCTTC.

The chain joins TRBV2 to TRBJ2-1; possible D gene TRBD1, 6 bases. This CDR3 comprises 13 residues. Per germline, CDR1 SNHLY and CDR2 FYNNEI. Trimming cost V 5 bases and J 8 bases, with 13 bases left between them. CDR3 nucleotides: TGTGCCAGCAGTATTAACAGGGCCGATGAGCAGTTCTTC. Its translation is CASSINRADEQFF.

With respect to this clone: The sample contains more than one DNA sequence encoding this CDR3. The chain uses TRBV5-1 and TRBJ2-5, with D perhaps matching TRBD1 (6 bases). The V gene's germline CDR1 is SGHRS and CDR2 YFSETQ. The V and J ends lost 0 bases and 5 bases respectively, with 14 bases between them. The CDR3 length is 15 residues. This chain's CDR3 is CASSLEQGFGETQYF. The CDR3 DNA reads TGCGCCAGCAGCTTGGAACAGGGATTCGGCGAGACCCAGTACTTC.

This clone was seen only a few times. CDR3 in amino acids: CASSLVSVEELFF. As DNA, the CDR3 is TGTGCCAGCAGCTTAGTATCCGTTGAGGAGCTGTTTTTT. The chain links TRBV7-6 to TRBJ2-2; D is unresolved. The CDR3 runs to 13 residues. Trimming took off 1 base at V and 10 bases at J, with 10 bases between the two ends. Germline V CDR1 and CDR2: SGHVS, FNYEAQ.

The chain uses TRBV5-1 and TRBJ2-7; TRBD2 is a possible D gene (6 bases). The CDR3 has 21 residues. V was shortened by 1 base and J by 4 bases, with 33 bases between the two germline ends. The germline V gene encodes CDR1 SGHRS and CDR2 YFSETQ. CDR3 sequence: CASSLKNGSGGRRSGRYEQYF. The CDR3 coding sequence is TGCGCCAGCAGCTTGAAGAATGGCTCTGGAGGGCGTCGGTCAGGTCGATACGAGCAGTACTTC. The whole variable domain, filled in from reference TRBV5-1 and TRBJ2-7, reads KAGVTQTPRYLIKTRGQQVTLSCSPISGHRSVSWYQQTPGQGLQFLFEYFSETQRNKGNFPGRFSGRQFSNSRSEMNVSTLELGDSALYLCASSLKNGSGGRRSGRYEQYFGPGTRLTVT.

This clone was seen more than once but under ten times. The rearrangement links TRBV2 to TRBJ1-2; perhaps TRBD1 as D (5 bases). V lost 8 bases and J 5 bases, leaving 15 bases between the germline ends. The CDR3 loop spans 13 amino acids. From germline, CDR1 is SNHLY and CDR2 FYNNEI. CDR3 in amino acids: CASPGGTHYGYTF. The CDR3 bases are TGTGCCAGCCCCGGCGGGACGCATTATGGCTACACCTTC.

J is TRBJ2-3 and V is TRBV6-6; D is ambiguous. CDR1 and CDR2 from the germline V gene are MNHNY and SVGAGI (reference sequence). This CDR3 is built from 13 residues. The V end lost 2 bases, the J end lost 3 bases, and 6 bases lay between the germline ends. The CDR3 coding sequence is TGTGCCAGCAGTTACACGGAGACAGATACGCAGTATTTT. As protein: CASSYTETDTQYF.

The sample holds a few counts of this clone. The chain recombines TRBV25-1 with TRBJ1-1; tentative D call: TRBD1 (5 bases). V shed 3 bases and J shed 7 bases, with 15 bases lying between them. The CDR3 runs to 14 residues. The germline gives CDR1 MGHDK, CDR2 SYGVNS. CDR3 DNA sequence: TGTGCCAGCAGTGATGTTGGGACCCACGGTGAAGCTTTCTTT. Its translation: CASSDVGTHGEAFF.

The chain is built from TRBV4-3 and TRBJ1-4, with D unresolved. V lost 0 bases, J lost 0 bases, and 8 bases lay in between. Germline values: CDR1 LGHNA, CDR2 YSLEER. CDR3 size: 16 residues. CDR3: CASSQDGLATNEKLFF. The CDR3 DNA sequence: TGCGCCAGCAGCCAAGATGGCTTAGCAACTAATGAAAAACTGTTTTTT.

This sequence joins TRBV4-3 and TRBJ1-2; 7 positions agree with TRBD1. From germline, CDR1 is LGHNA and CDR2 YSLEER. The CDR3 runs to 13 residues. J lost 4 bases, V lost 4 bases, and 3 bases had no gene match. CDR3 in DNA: TGCGCCAGCAGCCCCTGGACAGGCTATGGCTACACCTTC. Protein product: CASSPWTGYGYTF.

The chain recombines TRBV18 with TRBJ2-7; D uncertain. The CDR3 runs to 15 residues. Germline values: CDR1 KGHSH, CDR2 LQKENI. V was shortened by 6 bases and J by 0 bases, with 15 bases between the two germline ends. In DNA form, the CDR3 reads TGTGCCAGCTCCCGGACGGGCCAGACCTCCTACGAGCAGTACTTC. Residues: CASSRTGQTSYEQYF. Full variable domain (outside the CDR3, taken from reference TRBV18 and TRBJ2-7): NAGVMQNPRHLVRRRGQEARLRCSPMKGHSHVYWYRQLPEEGLKFMVYLQKENIIDESGMPKERFSAEFPKEGPSILRIQQVVRGDSAAYFCASSRTGQTSYEQYFGPGTRLTVT.

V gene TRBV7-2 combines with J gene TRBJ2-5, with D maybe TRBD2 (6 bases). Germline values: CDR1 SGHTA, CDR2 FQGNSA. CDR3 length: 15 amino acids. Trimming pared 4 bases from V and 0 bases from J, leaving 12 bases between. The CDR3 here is CASSSGTLYQETQYF. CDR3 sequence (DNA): TGTGCCAGCAGCTCGGGGACTCTGTACCAAGAGACCCAGTACTTC. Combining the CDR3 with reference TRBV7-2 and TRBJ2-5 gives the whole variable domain GAGVSQSPSNKVTEKGKDVELRCDPISGHTALYWYRQSLGQGLEFLIYFQGNSAPDKSGLPSDRFSAERTGGSVSTLTIQRTQQEDSAVYLCASSSGTLYQETQYFGPGTRLLVL.

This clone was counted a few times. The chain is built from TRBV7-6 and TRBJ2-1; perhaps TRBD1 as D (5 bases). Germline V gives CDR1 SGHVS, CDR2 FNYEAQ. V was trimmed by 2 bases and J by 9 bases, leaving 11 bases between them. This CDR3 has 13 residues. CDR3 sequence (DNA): TGTGCCAGCAGCTTAACAGGACCGGGTGAGCAGTTCTTC. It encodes CASSLTGPGEQFF.

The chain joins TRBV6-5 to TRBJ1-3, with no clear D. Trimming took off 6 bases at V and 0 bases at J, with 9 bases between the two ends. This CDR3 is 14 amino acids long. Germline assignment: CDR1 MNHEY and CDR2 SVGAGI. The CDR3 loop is CASSQKISGNTIYF. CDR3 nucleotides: TGTGCCAGCAGCCAAAAGATCTCTGGAAACACCATATATTTT.

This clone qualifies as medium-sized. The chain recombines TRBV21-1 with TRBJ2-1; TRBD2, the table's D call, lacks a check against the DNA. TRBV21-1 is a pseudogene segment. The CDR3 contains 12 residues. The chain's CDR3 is CASSKGGGEQFF. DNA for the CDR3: TGTGCCAGCAGCAAAGGCGGGGGTGAGCAGTTCTTC.

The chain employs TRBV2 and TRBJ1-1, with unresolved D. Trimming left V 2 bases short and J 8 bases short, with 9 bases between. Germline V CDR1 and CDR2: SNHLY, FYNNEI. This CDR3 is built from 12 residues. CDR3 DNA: TGTGCCAGCAGTGAATGGGAGATCGAAGCTTTCTTT. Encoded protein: CASSEWEIEAFF.

The CDR3 sequence: CASSQSGLLGDTQYF. The CDR3 DNA reads TGCGCCAGCAGCCAATCGGGACTTCTCGGGGATACGCAGTATTTT. This chain uses TRBV4-3 with TRBJ2-3, with D possibly TRBD2 on 6 matching bases. V was cut by 2 bases and J by 6 bases, with 15 bases left in between. The germline V gene encodes CDR1 LGHNA and CDR2 YSLEER. The CDR3 spans 15 residues.

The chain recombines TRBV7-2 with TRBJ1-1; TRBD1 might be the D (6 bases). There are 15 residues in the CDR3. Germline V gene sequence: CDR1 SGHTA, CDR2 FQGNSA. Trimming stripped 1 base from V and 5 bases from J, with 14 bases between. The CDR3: CASSLGDERGTEAFF. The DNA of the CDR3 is TGTGCCAGCAGCTTAGGGGATGAGAGGGGGACTGAAGCTTTCTTT.

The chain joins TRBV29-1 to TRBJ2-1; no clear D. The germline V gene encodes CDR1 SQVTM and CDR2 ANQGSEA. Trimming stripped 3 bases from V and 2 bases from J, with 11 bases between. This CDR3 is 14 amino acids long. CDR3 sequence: CSVEKPNAYNEQFF. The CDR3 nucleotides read TGCAGCGTTGAGAAGCCGAACGCCTACAATGAGCAGTTCTTC.

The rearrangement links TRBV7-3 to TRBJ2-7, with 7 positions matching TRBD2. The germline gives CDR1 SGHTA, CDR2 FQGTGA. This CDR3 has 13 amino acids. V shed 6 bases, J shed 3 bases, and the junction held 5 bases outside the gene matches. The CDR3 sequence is CASSAGAGYEQYF. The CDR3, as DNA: TGTGCCAGCAGTGCGGGAGCGGGCTACGAGCAGTACTTC.

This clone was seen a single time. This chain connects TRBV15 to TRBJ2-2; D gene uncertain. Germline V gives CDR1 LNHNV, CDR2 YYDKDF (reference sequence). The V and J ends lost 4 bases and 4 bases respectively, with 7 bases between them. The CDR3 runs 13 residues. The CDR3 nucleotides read TGTGCCACCAGCACTCGCAGCACCGGGGAGCTGTTTTTT. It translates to CATSTRSTGELFF. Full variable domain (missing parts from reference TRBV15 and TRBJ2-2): DAMVIQNPRYQVTQFGKPVTLSCSQTLNHNVMYWYQQKSSQAPKLLFHYYDKDFNNEADTPDNFQSRRPNTSFCFLDIRSPGLGDTAMYLCATSTRSTGELFFGEGSRLTVL.

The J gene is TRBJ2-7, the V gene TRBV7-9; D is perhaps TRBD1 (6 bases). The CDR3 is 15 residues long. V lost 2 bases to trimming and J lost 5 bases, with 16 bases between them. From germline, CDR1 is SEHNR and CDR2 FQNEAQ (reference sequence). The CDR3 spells CASSLSGDRSHEQYF. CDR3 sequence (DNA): TGTGCCAGCAGCTTATCGGGTGACAGGTCCCACGAGCAGTACTTC.

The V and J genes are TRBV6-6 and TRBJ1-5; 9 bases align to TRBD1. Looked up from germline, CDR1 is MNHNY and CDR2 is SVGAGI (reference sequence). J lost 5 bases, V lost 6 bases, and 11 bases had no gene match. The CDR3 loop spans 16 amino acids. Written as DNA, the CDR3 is TGTGCCAGCAGCCCCAGGGGGCGACAGGGGGATCAGCCCCAGCATTTT. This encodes CASSPRGRQGDQPQHF.

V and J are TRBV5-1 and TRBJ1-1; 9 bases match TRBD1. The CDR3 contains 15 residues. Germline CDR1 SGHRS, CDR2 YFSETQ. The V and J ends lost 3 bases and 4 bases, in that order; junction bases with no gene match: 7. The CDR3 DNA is TGCGCCAGCAGCTACACGACAGGGGGAGGCACTGAAGCTTTCTTT. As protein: CASSYTTGGGTEAFF.

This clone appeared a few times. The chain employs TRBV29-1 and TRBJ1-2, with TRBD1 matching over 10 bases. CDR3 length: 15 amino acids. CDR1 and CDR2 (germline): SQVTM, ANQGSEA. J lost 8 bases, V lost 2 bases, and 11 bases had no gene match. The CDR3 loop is CSVELWGRDRGGYTF. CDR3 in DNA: TGCAGCGTTGAACTTTGGGGGAGGGACAGGGGCGGCTACACCTTC.

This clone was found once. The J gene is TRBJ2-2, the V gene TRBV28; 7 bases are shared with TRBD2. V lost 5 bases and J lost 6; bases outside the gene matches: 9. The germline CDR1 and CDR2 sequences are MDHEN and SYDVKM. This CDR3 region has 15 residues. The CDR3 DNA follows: TGTGCCAGCAGTCGACTAGCCCCTCTAGCCGGGGAGCTGTTTTTT. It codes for CASSRLAPLAGELFF. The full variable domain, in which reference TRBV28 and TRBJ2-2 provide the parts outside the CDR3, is DVKVTQSSRYLVKRTGEKVFLECVQDMDHENMFWYRQDPGLGLRLIYFSYDVKMKEKGDIPEGYSVSREKKERFSLILESASTNQTSMYLCASSRLAPLAGELFFGEGSRLTVL.